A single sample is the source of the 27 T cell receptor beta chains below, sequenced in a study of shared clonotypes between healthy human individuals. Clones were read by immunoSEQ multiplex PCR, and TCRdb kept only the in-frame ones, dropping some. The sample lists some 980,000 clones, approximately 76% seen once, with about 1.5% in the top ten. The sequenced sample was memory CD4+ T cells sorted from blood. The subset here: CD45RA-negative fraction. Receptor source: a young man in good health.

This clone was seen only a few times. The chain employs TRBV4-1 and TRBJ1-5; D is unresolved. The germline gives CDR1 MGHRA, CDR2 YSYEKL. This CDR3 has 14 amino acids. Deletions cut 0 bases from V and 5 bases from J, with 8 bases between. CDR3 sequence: CASSQDKNHQPQHF. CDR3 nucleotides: TGCGCCAGCAGCCAAGATAAAAACCATCAGCCCCAGCATTTT.

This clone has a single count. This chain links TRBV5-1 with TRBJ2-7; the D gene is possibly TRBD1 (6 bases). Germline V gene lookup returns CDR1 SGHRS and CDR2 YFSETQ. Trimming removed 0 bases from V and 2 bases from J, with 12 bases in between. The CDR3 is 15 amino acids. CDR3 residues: CASSLVPGDTYEQYF. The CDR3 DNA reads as TGCGCCAGCAGCTTGGTGCCAGGGGACACCTACGAGCAGTACTTC. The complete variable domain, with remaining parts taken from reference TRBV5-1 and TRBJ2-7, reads KAGVTQTPRYLIKTRGQQVTLSCSPISGHRSVSWYQQTPGQGLQFLFEYFSETQRNKGNFPGRFSGRQFSNSRSEMNVSTLELGDSALYLCASSLVPGDTYEQYFGPGTRLTVT.

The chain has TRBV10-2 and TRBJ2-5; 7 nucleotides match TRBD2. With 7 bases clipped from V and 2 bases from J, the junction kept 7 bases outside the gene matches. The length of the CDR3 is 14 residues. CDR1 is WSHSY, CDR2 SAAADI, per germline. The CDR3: CASIPMGGQETQYF. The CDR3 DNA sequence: TGCGCCAGCATCCCCATGGGGGGGCAAGAGACCCAGTACTTC.

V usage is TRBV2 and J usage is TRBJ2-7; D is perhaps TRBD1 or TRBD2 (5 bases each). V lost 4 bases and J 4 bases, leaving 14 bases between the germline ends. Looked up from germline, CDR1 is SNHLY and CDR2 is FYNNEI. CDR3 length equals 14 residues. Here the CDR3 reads CASSGGTVPYEQYF. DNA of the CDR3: TGTGCCAGCAGTGGTGGGACGGTTCCTTACGAGCAGTACTTC.

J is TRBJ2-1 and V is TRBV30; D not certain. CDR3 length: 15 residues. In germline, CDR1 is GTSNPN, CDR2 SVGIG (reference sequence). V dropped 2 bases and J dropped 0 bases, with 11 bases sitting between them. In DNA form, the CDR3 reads TGTGCCTGGAGTCTAACTTTTTACTCCTACAATGAGCAGTTCTTC. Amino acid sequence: CAWSLTFYSYNEQFF.

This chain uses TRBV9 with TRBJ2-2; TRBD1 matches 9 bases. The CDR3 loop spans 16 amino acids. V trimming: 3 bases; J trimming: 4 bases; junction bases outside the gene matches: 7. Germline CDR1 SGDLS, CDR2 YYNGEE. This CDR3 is CASSGTGGGTTGELFF. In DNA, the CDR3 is TGTGCCAGCAGCGGAACAGGGGGCGGCACCACCGGGGAGCTGTTTTTT.

CDR3 sequence: CASSSPSGVLYEQYF. The CDR3 coding sequence is TGCGCCAGCAGCTCACCGAGCGGGGTCCTCTACGAGCAGTACTTC. The chain carries TRBV4-1 and TRBJ2-7; TRBD2 matches at 7 bases. Per germline, CDR1 MGHRA and CDR2 YSYEKL. J gave up 3 bases and V 5 bases, and 10 bases lay outside the gene matches. There are 15 residues in the CDR3.

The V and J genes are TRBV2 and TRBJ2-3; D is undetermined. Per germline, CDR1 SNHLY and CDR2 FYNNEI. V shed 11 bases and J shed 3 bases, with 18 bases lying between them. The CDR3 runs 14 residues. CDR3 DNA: TGTGCCGACCAGTTGGGGATTTCTACAGATACGCAGTATTTT. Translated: CADQLGISTDTQYF.

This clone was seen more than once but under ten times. The CDR3 is CASRQDTLEQYF. CDR3 in DNA: TGCGCCAGCAGGCAAGACACACTCGAGCAGTACTTC. This chain uses TRBV5-1 with TRBJ2-7; D is ambiguous. V lost 5 bases to trimming and J lost 6 bases, with 12 bases between them. Germline CDR1 SGHRS, CDR2 YFSETQ. There are 12 residues in the CDR3.

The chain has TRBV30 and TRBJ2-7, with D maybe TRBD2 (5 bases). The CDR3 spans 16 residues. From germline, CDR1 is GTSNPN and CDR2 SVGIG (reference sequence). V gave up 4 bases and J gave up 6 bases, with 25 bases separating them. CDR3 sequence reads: CAWNEGWKGQVGEQYF. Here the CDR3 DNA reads TGTGCCTGGAACGAGGGTTGGAAGGGCCAGGTGGGCGAGCAGTACTTC.

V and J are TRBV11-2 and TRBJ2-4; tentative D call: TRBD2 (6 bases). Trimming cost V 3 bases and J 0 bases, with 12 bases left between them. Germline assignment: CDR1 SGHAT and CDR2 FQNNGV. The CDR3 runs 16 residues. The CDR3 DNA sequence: TGTGCCAGCAGCTTCCATAGCGGCCTAGCCAAAAACATTCAGTACTTC. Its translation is CASSFHSGLAKNIQYF.

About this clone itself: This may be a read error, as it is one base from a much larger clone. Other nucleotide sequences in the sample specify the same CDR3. The CDR3 loop is CAWSVLGGYTF. Written as DNA, the CDR3 is TGTGCCTGGAGTGTACTGGGGGGCTACACCTTC. The chain combines TRBV30 with TRBJ1-2, with D hard to call. The V gene lost 0 bases and the J gene lost 8 bases, with 7 bases spanning the gap. From germline, CDR1 is GTSNPN and CDR2 SVGIG (reference sequence). The CDR3 length is 11 residues.

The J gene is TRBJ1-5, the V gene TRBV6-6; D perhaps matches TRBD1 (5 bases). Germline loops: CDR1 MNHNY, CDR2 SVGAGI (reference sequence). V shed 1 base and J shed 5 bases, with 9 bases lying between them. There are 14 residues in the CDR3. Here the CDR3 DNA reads TGTGCCAGCAGTTACTTCCAGGGCGATCAGCCCCAGCATTTT. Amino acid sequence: CASSYFQGDQPQHF.

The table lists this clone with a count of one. The CDR3 DNA follows: TGTGCCAGCAGCTTGGGGGTCCCCGCTTATAATTCACCCCTCCACTTT. Encoded protein: CASSLGVPAYNSPLHF. The genes are TRBV11-2 and TRBJ1-6; D possibly corresponds to TRBD1 (5 bases). Germline V gene sequence: CDR1 SGHAT, CDR2 FQNNGV. The CDR3 covers 16 residues. V was cut by 3 bases and J by 4 bases, with 13 bases left in between.

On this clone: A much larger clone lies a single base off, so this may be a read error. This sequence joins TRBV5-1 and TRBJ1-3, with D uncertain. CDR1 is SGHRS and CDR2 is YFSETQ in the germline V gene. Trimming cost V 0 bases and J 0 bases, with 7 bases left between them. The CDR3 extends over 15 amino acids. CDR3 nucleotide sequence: TGCGCCAGCAGCTTGGGAGAGAGCTCTGGAAACACCATATATTTT. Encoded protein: CASSLGESSGNTIYF. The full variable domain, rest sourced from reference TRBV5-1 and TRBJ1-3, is KAGVTQTPRYLIKTRGQQVTLSCSPISGHRSVSWYQQTPGQGLQFLFEYFSETQRNKGNFPGRFSGRQFSNSRSEMNVSTLELGDSALYLCASSLGESSGNTIYFGEGSWLTVV.

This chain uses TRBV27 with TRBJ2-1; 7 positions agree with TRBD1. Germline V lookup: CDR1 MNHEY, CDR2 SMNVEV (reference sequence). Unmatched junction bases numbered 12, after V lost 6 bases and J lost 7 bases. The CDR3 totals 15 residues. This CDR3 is CASRGDRVGSNEQFF. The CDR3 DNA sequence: TGTGCCAGCAGGGGAGACAGGGTGGGTTCGAATGAGCAGTTCTTC.

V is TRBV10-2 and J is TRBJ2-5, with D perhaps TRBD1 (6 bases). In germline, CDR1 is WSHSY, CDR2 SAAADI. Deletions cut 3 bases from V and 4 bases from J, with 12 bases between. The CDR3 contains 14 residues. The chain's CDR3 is CASSEQGRVETQYF. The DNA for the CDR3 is TGCGCCAGCAGTGAACAGGGCAGGGTAGAGACCCAGTACTTC.

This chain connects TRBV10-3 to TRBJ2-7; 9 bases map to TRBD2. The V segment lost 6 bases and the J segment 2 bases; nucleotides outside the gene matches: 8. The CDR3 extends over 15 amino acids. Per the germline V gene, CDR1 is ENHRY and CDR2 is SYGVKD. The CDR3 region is CAISGGLALAYEQYF. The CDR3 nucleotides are TGTGCCATCAGCGGGGGACTAGCTTTAGCCTACGAGCAGTACTTC.

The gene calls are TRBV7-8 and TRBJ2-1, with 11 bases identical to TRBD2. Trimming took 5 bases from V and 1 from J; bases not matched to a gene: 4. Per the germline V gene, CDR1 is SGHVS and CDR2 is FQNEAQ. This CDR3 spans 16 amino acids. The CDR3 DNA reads TGTGCCAGCAGCCCACTAGCGGGAGTGTCCTACAATGAGCAGTTCTTC. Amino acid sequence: CASSPLAGVSYNEQFF.

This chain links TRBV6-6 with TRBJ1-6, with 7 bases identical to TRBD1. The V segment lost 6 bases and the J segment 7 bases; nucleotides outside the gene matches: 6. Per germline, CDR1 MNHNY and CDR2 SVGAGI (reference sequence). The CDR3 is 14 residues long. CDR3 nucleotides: TGTGCCAGCAGACGGACAGGCGAAAATTCACCCCTCCACTTT. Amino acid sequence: CASRRTGENSPLHF.

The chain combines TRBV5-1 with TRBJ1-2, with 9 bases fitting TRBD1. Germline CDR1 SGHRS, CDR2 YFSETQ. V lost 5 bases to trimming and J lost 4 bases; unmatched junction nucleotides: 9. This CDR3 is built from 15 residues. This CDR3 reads CASRPSRDRAYGYTF. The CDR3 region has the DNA TGCGCCAGCAGGCCGTCACGGGACAGGGCCTATGGCTACACCTTC.

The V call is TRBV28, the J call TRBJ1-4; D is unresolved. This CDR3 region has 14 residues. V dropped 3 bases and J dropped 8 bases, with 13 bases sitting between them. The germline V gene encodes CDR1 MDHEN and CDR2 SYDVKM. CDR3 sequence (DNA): TGTGCCAGCAGTTTTCGGGCAGTAGCCGAAAAACTGTTTTTT. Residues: CASSFRAVAEKLFF.

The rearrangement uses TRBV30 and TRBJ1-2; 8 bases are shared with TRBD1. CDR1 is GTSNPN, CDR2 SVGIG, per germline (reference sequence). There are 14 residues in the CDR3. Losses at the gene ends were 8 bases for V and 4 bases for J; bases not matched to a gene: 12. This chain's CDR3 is CAGSAGGATYGYTF. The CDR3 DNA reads TGTGCCGGATCGGCAGGGGGCGCAACCTATGGCTACACCTTC.

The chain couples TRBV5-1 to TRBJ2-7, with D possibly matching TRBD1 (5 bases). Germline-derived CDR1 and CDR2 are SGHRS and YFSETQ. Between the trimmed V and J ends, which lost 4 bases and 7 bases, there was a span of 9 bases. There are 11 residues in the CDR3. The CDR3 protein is CASSVRVEQYF. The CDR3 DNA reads TGCGCCAGCAGCGTCAGGGTTGAGCAGTACTTC.

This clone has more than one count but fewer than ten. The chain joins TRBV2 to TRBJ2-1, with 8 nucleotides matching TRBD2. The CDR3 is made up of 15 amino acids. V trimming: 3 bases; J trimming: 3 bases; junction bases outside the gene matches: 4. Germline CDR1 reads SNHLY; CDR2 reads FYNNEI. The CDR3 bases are TGTGCCAGCAGTGATGAGGGACTAGTCTACAATGAGCAGTTCTTC. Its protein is CASSDEGLVYNEQFF.

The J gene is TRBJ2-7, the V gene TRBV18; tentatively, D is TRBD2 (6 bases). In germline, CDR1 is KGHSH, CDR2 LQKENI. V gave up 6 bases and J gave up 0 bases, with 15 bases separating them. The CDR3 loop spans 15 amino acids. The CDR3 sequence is CASSEVSSASYEQYF. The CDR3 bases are TGTGCCAGCTCCGAGGTGTCTAGCGCCTCCTACGAGCAGTACTTC. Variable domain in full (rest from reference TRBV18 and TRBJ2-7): NAGVMQNPRHLVRRRGQEARLRCSPMKGHSHVYWYRQLPEEGLKFMVYLQKENIIDESGMPKERFSAEFPKEGPSILRIQQVVRGDSAAYFCASSEVSSASYEQYFGPGTRLTVT.

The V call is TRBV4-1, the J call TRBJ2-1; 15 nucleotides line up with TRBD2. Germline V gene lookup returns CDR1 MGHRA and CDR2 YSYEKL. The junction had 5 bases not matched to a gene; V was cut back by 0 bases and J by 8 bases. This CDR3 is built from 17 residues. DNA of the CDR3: TGCGCCAGCAGCCAAGATAGGACTAGCGGGAGGGAGTATGAGCAGTTCTTC. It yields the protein CASSQDRTSGREYEQFF.